One sample yielded the 19 T cell receptor beta chains listed below, sequenced in a study of T cell repertoires in cytomegalovirus infection. One entry per CDR3 protein results from TCRdb running MiXCR on the reads. The sample gives 170,000 or so distinct CDR3 sequences, 15% to 20% of which show up once; under 30% is in the top ten. The sequenced sample consisted of CD8+ T cells from PBMCs. These receptor sequences come from a human donor in good health (CMV status not recorded). Some clones in this sample may be carry-over from other donors' samples.

The CDR3 nucleotides are TGTGCCAGCAGTCGGATGCCCACAGATACGCAGTATTTT. Encoded protein: CASSRMPTDTQYF. The chain couples TRBV6-2 or TRBV6-3 to TRBJ2-3; no clear D gene. The CDR3 loop spans 13 amino acids. Germline V gives CDR1 MNHEY, CDR2 SVGEGT. Trimming took off 5 bases at V and 2 bases at J, with 8 bases between the two ends.

This clonotype was recorded only once. The chain is built from TRBV5-5 and TRBJ1-6; D remains unclear. Germline V CDR1 and CDR2: SGHKS, YYEKEE (reference sequence). The CDR3 is 17 residues long. The ends were cut back, 3 bases at V and 0 bases at J, with 13 bases in the middle. The CDR3 DNA is TGTGCCAGCAGCTCGCGGCCCCCGGGCTCCTATAATTCACCCCTCCACTTT. Its translation is CASSSRPPGSYNSPLHF.

J is TRBJ2-5 and V is TRBV7-2; D is unclear. The CDR3 spans 13 residues. V was shortened by 3 bases and J by 4 bases, with 9 bases between the two germline ends. CDR1 SGHTA and CDR2 FQGNSA come from the germline V gene. The DNA for the CDR3 is TGTGCCAGCAGCTTTGGGTCCTCAGAGACCCAGTACTTC. Translating gives CASSFGSSETQYF.

This clonotype came up many times. The rearrangement joins TRBV15 to TRBJ1-5; no reliable D call. This CDR3 is 13 amino acids long. The germline gives CDR1 LNHNV, CDR2 YYDKDF (reference sequence). V lost 9 bases to trimming and J lost 5 bases, with 14 bases between them. The CDR3, as DNA: TGTGCCACGCGAACGGACGGGTATCAGCCCCAGCATTTT. Protein sequence: CATRTDGYQPQHF.

This clonotype came up a few times. V usage is TRBV6-2 or TRBV6-3 and J usage is TRBJ1-1, with D perhaps TRBD1 (5 bases). V lost 2 bases and J lost 0, with 13 bases in between. Looked up from germline, CDR1 is MNHEY and CDR2 is SVGEGT. The CDR3 runs to 16 residues. CDR3 nucleotides: TGTGCCAGCAGTTACATATCGACAGAGCTGAACACTGAAGCTTTCTTT. Amino acid sequence: CASSYISTELNTEAFF.

J is TRBJ2-6 and V is TRBV2, with D possibly being TRBD2 (5 bases). Germline V CDR1 and CDR2: SNHLY, FYNNEI. The length of the CDR3 is 18 residues. Trimming cost V 4 bases and J 0 bases, with 16 bases left between them. CDR3 region: CASSVAGLALSGANVLTF. For the CDR3, the DNA is TGTGCCAGCAGTGTGGCCGGGCTAGCCCTCTCTGGGGCCAACGTCCTGACTTTC.

This clonotype was observed at least ten times. The rearrangement uses TRBV7-2 and TRBJ2-5; 7 positions match TRBD2. V was clipped by 4 bases and J by 2 bases; unmatched bases: 7. The germline V gene encodes CDR1 SGHTA and CDR2 FQGNSA. CDR3 size: 15 residues. The CDR3 spells CASSSPASGQETQYF. The CDR3 nucleotides read TGTGCCAGCAGCTCCCCGGCTAGCGGACAAGAGACCCAGTACTTC. Filled out from reference TRBV7-2 and TRBJ2-5, the complete variable domain reads GAGVSQSPSNKVTEKGKDVELRCDPISGHTALYWYRQSLGQGLEFLIYFQGNSAPDKSGLPSDRFSAERTGGSVSTLTIQRTQQEDSAVYLCASSSPASGQETQYFGPGTRLLVL.

A few counts support this clonotype. The gene calls are TRBV6-2 or TRBV6-3 and TRBJ2-7; D gene ambiguous. The CDR3 sequence is 17 residues long. CDR1 and CDR2 (germline): MNHEY, SVGEGT. V gave up 0 bases and J gave up 2 bases, with 17 bases separating them. The CDR3 is CASSYSHGSRSTYEQYF. The CDR3 DNA follows: TGTGCCAGCAGTTACTCCCATGGTTCGCGCAGCACCTACGAGCAGTACTTC.

In its sample, this clonotype was seen a few times. This chain joins TRBV4-1 and TRBJ2-7; TRBD1 or TRBD2 may be the D gene (5 bases each). Per the germline V gene, CDR1 is MGHRA and CDR2 is YSYEKL. Deletions cut 1 base from V and 5 bases from J, with 12 bases between. This CDR3 has 14 residues. The CDR3 loop reads CASSQAGRRHEQYF. DNA of the CDR3: TGCGCCAGCAGCCAAGCGGGACGGCGTCACGAGCAGTACTTC.

This clonotype was picked up one time. CDR3 nucleotides: TGTGCCAGCAGTCCCACCTCCGAAAAACTGTTTTTT. Amino acid sequence: CASSPTSEKLFF. The rearrangement uses TRBV12-3 or TRBV12-4 and TRBJ1-4; no reliable D call. This CDR3 region has 12 residues. The V gene lost 5 bases and the J gene lost 8 bases, with 9 bases spanning the gap.

The CDR3: CASGTTGGLGDEQFF. The CDR3 bases are TGTGCCAGCGGCACGACAGGGGGCCTCGGAGATGAGCAGTTCTTC. This rearrangement joins TRBV2 to TRBJ2-1; TRBD1 agrees at 10 bases. V was clipped by 8 bases and J by 8 bases; unmatched bases: 12. Germline V lookup: CDR1 SNHLY, CDR2 FYNNEI. The CDR3 consists of 15 residues.

The table lists this clonotype with a few counts. The gene calls are TRBV5-1 and TRBJ2-7; D is uncertain. Germline CDR1 is SGHRS and CDR2 is YFSETQ. The CDR3 is 13 residues long. V dropped 3 bases and J dropped 3 bases, with 10 bases sitting between them. The CDR3 protein is CASSSEPLYEQYF. In nucleotides, the CDR3 is TGCGCCAGCAGCTCCGAGCCGCTCTACGAGCAGTACTTC.

A few counts support this clonotype. The CDR3 DNA sequence: TGTGCCAGCAGCCCAGGACAGGCCAGCTCCTACAATGAGCAGTTCTTC. Amino acids: CASSPGQASSYNEQFF. The chain carries TRBV5-6 and TRBJ2-1; 7 nucleotides match TRBD1. Germline V lookup: CDR1 SGHDT, CDR2 YYEEEE. The CDR3 runs 16 residues. Trimming took 4 bases from V and 0 from J; bases not matched to a gene: 7.

The V and J genes are TRBV7-9 and TRBJ1-6; perhaps TRBD1 as D (6 bases). The CDR3 is 17 residues long. Between the trimmed V and J ends, which lost 6 bases and 9 bases, there was a span of 24 bases. Germline V CDR1 and CDR2: SEHNR, FQNEAQ (reference sequence). The CDR3 is CASRITGNVRRTSPLHF. In DNA form, the CDR3 reads TGTGCCAGCAGGATAACAGGGAATGTTCGTAGGACTTCACCCCTCCACTTT.

The V call is TRBV12-3 or TRBV12-4, the J call TRBJ2-5; TRBD1 aligns across 9 bases. The CDR3 runs to 13 residues. The V gene end was trimmed by 5 bases and the J gene end by 3 bases; junction bases not matched to a gene: 1. Here the CDR3 reads CASSDRGEETQYF. CDR3 DNA: TGTGCCAGCAGTGACAGGGGGGAAGAGACCCAGTACTTC.

J is TRBJ2-7 and V is TRBV7-9; D ambiguous. V was cut by 2 bases and J by 5 bases, with 10 bases left in between. The CDR3 is 13 residues long. From germline, CDR1 is SEHNR and CDR2 FQNEAQ (reference sequence). CDR3 coding DNA: TGTGCCAGCAGCTTAATAAGGTCGGACGAGCAGTACTTC. Its protein product is CASSLIRSDEQYF.

This clonotype was counted between two and nine times. The chain combines TRBV7-2 with TRBJ2-2; the D call may be TRBD1 or TRBD2 (5 bases each). The germline V and J ends were trimmed by 5 bases and 0 bases, with 10 bases remaining between them. The CDR3 totals 15 residues. CDR1 and CDR2 (germline): SGHTA, FQGNSA. This chain's CDR3 is CASSPGTTNTGELFF. DNA of the CDR3: TGTGCCAGCAGCCCCGGGACGACGAACACCGGGGAGCTGTTTTTT.

This clonotype has a count of ten or more. The chain carries TRBV6-2 or TRBV6-3 and TRBJ2-6; D perhaps matches TRBD2 (5 bases). Germline assignment: CDR1 MNHEY and CDR2 SVGEGT. This CDR3 comprises 15 residues. V was cut by 2 bases and J by 0 bases, with 5 bases left in between. The chain's CDR3 is CASSYEGSGANVLTF. In DNA form, the CDR3 reads TGTGCCAGCAGTTACGAGGGCTCTGGGGCCAACGTCCTGACTTTC.

The V gene is TRBV29-1, the J gene TRBJ1-4, with D unresolved. Deletions cut 6 bases from V and 8 bases from J, with 10 bases between. The CDR3 totals 11 residues. The germline gives CDR1 SQVTM, CDR2 ANQGSEA. The CDR3 coding sequence is TGCAGCGTGCCCCGGGAGGAAAAACTGTTTTTT. Its translation is CSVPREEKLFF.